These 13 T cell receptor beta chains were sequenced from one sample in a study of PD-L1 blockade in urothelial cancer. TCRdb keeps only in-frame clones here, not all; method: immunoSEQ multiplex PCR. The data contain about 38,000 clones, over 65% of them singletons. The sequencing here drew on PBMCs, taken around atezolizumab (anti-PD-L1) treatment. The receptors come from a man aged 55 to 69 with urothelial cancer.

This chain links TRBV30 with TRBJ1-2; 10 bases agree with TRBD1. In germline, CDR1 is GTSNPN, CDR2 SVGIG (reference sequence). CDR3 size: 15 residues. V was pared by 0 bases and J by 6 bases, with 7 bases of the junction left unmatched. CDR3 sequence: CAWSVGTGERHGYTF. DNA of the CDR3: TGTGCCTGGAGTGTAGGGACAGGGGAACGGCATGGCTACACCTTC.

This clone appeared once. The chain recombines TRBV6-1 with TRBJ1-5; no firm D call. Germline assignment: CDR1 MNHNS and CDR2 SASEGT. Trimming pared 6 bases from V and 3 bases from J, leaving 6 bases between. This CDR3 contains 12 residues. The CDR3 loop reads CASRQNNQPQHF. For the CDR3, the DNA is TGTGCCAGCAGACAGAACAATCAGCCCCAGCATTTT.

The rearrangement uses TRBV5-6 and TRBJ2-5; tentative D call: TRBD1 (5 bases). Germline CDR1 SGHDT, CDR2 YYEEEE. V lost 3 bases, J lost 4 bases, and 13 bases lay in between. This CDR3 region has 14 residues. The CDR3 region has the DNA TGTGCCAGCAGCTCCCCAGACAGCCCAGAGACCCAGTACTTC. Protein: CASSSPDSPETQYF.

The chain combines TRBV7-2 with TRBJ2-1; D possibly corresponds to TRBD1 (5 bases). There are 15 residues in the CDR3. Deletions cut 0 bases from V and 12 bases from J, with 18 bases between. Looked up from germline, CDR1 is SGHTA and CDR2 is FQGNSA. This CDR3 is CASSLAQSGSTGQFF. Here the CDR3 DNA reads TGTGCCAGCAGCTTAGCCCAGTCAGGGTCTACAGGGCAGTTCTTC.

Regarding this clone: Germline is not matched at one junction end, which may reflect a read error. The gene calls are TRBV6-5 and TRBJ2-6; the D is unclear. The CDR3 sequence is 14 residues long. CDR1 and CDR2 (germline): MNHEY, SVGAGI. CDR3 residues: CASRPVAGANVLTF. CDR3 sequence (DNA): TGTGCCAGCAGACCAGTGGCTGGCGCCAACGTCCTGACTTTC.

For the CDR3, the DNA is TGCAGCGTTGAACTACAGGGGAACTATGGCTACACCTTC. Protein sequence: CSVELQGNYGYTF. V is TRBV29-1 and J is TRBJ1-2; 7 nucleotides match TRBD1. From germline, CDR1 is SQVTM and CDR2 ANQGSEA. V lost 2 bases to trimming and J lost 2 bases; unmatched junction nucleotides: 2. The CDR3 has 13 residues.

The chain carries TRBV6-5 and TRBJ2-2; unclear D gene. Looked up from germline, CDR1 is MNHEY and CDR2 is SVGAGI. V was pared by 6 bases and J by 4 bases, with 9 bases between. CDR3 size: 13 residues. The CDR3 nucleotides read TGTGCCAGCAGGCGAGATACCACCGGGGAGCTGTTTTTT. This encodes CASRRDTTGELFF.

The rearrangement links TRBV15 to TRBJ2-6; 10 nucleotides agree with TRBD1. CDR1 LNHNV and CDR2 YYDKDF come from the germline V gene (reference sequence). With V trimmed by 5 bases and J by 0 bases, 4 bases remained unmatched. The CDR3 is 17 amino acids. CDR3 residues: CATSGGQGSSGANVLTF. The CDR3 DNA follows: TGTGCCACCAGCGGGGGACAGGGGAGCTCTGGGGCCAACGTCCTGACTTTC.

The chain combines TRBV19 with TRBJ2-5; TRBD2 matches 8 bases. This CDR3 region has 14 residues. V dropped 7 bases and J dropped 5; count of bases not matched to a gene: 9. Germline V gene data show CDR1 as LNHDA and CDR2 as SQIVND (reference sequence). In DNA, the CDR3 is TGTGCCAGTAACCCGCGGGGGGTTGAGGAGACCCAGTACTTC. Translated, it gives CASNPRGVEETQYF.

This clone appeared a single time. V gene TRBV27 combines with J gene TRBJ2-7; possible D gene TRBD2, 6 bases. The CDR3 sequence is 16 residues long. In germline, CDR1 is MNHEY, CDR2 SMNVEV (reference sequence). V lost 6 bases, J lost 3 bases, and 21 bases lay in between. Here the CDR3 reads CASSARGGDRFYEQYF. The CDR3 bases are TGTGCCAGCAGCGCTCGCGGAGGGGATAGGTTCTACGAGCAGTACTTC.

This clone occurred once. V is TRBV2 and J is TRBJ2-3; 12 bases match TRBD2. The CDR3 spans 15 residues. Looked up from germline, CDR1 is SNHLY and CDR2 is FYNNEI. The V and J ends lost 6 bases and 2 bases, in that order; junction bases with no gene match: 3. CDR3 protein: CASSRLAGATDTQYF. As DNA, the CDR3 is TGTGCCAGCAGCCGACTAGCGGGGGCCACAGATACGCAGTATTTT.

This clone was counted a single time. The chain couples TRBV4-1 to TRBJ2-3, with TRBD2 matching 7 bases. With 3 bases clipped from V and 0 bases from J, the junction kept 15 bases outside the gene matches. Germline assignment: CDR1 MGHRA and CDR2 YSYEKL. The CDR3 extends over 19 amino acids. The CDR3, as DNA: TGCGCCAGCAGCCACCTAGCGGTGGGACCCGGTTCTAGCACAGATACGCAGTATTTT. Translation gives CASSHLAVGPGSSTDTQYF.

The CDR3: CASSQTGQGPYEQYF. CDR3 in DNA: TGCGCCAGCAGCCAAACAGGACAGGGACCCTACGAGCAGTACTTC. The chain employs TRBV5-1 and TRBJ2-7, with 8 bases fitting TRBD1. J gave up 2 bases and V 4 bases, and 8 bases lay outside the gene matches. This CDR3 has 15 residues. CDR1 is SGHRS and CDR2 is YFSETQ in the germline V gene.